The 21 T cell receptor beta chains below all came from one sample that was sequenced in a study of T cell responses to AZD1222 COVID-19 vaccine. TCRdb's table, derived via immunoSEQ multiplex PCR, lists solely in-frame clones and lacks some. Of around 110,000 clones listed, more than 80% are singletons. The specimen was peripheral blood, collected on day 0 of AZD1222 vaccination. The receptors come from an adult in good health.

This clone was seen only a few times. V is TRBV19 and J is TRBJ2-1; D remains ambiguous. The CDR3 totals 12 residues. Germline V CDR1 and CDR2: LNHDA, SQIVND (reference sequence). Trimming cost V 3 bases and J 4 bases, with 4 bases left between them. The CDR3 DNA reads TGTGCCAGTAGTATGGAGTACAATGAGCAGTTCTTC. Translation gives CASSMEYNEQFF. Variable domain in full (rest from reference TRBV19 and TRBJ2-1): DGGITQSPKYLFRKEGQNVTLSCEQNLNHDAMYWYRQDPGQGLRLIYYSQIVNDFQKGDIAEGYSVSREKKESFPLTVTSAQKNPTAFYLCASSMEYNEQFFGPGTRLTVL.

V usage is TRBV11-3 and J usage is TRBJ1-3; TRBD1 might be the D (5 bases). The CDR3 loop spans 12 amino acids. Germline V lookup: CDR1 SGHNT, CDR2 YENEEA. V shed 4 bases and J shed 4 bases, with 5 bases lying between them. The DNA for the CDR3 is TGTGCCAGCAGCTGGACAGGAAACACCATATATTTT. Translation: CASSWTGNTIYF.

This chain uses TRBV21-1 with TRBJ2-1; TRBD1 is taken as the D call from the table, unchecked against the DNA. TRBV21-1 is flagged as a pseudogene. This CDR3 has 12 amino acids. The chain's CDR3 is CASRSPRVEQFF. For the CDR3, the DNA is TGTGCCAGCAGAAGTCCCAGGGTTGAGCAGTTCTTC.

This clone showed up just once. The chain combines TRBV7-3 with TRBJ2-2; D is ambiguous. CDR1 SGHTA and CDR2 FQGTGA come from the germline V gene. With 2 bases removed from V and 3 bases from J, the gap between germline ends came to 16 bases. This CDR3 has 17 amino acids. CDR3 sequence: CASSLFSPMTDTGELFF. Written as DNA, the CDR3 is TGTGCCAGCAGCTTATTCTCCCCCATGACCGACACCGGGGAGCTGTTTTTT. The whole variable domain, filled in from reference TRBV7-3 and TRBJ2-2, reads GAGVSQTPSNKVTEKGKYVELRCDPISGHTALYWYRQSLGQGPEFLIYFQGTGAADDSGLPNDRFFAVRPEGSVSTLKIQRTERGDSAVYLCASSLFSPMTDTGELFFGEGSRLTVL.

The chain is built from TRBV4-1 and TRBJ1-2; D is unresolved. V lost 1 base and J lost 5, with 8 bases in between. The germline gives CDR1 MGHRA, CDR2 YSYEKL. CDR3 length: 13 residues. This chain's CDR3 is CASSQGAEYGYTF. The CDR3 region has the DNA TGCGCCAGCAGCCAAGGGGCGGAATATGGCTACACCTTC.

The chain is built from TRBV30 and TRBJ2-1; 8 bases fit TRBD1. Trimming took 0 bases from V and 4 from J; bases not matched to a gene: 11. This CDR3 spans 17 amino acids. Germline CDR1 reads GTSNPN; CDR2 reads SVGIG (reference sequence). CDR3 nucleotides: TGTGCCTGGAGTGTCAAGGTGGGCAGGGGGCCATACAATGAGCAGTTCTTC. Protein sequence: CAWSVKVGRGPYNEQFF.

The chain joins TRBV4-3 to TRBJ2-7; TRBD2 agrees at 11 bases. CDR1 is LGHNA, CDR2 YSLEER, per germline. The CDR3 consists of 16 residues. J was trimmed by 2 bases and V by 4 bases; bases with no gene match: 7. This CDR3 reads CASSPYQTSGTYEQYF. The CDR3 DNA follows: TGCGCCAGCAGCCCCTACCAGACTAGCGGGACCTACGAGCAGTACTTC.

This clone was detected once. The V gene is TRBV3-1 (or the pseudogene TRBV3-2), the J gene TRBJ1-6; D is unresolved. Looked up from germline, CDR1 is LGHDT and CDR2 is YNNKEL (reference sequence). The CDR3 is 15 amino acids. V lost 2 bases, J lost 8 bases, and 13 bases lay in between. The CDR3: CASSQRAVYDSPLHF. As DNA, the CDR3 is TGTGCCAGCAGCCAACGGGCAGTTTATGATTCACCCCTCCACTTT.

The table lists this clone with a count of one. The chain links TRBV9 to TRBJ1-1; the D gene is possibly TRBD1 (5 bases). CDR1 and CDR2 (germline): SGDLS, YYNGEE. V dropped 4 bases and J dropped 1 base, with 14 bases sitting between them. The CDR3 totals 15 residues. CDR3 bases: TGTGCCAGCAGCCCGACCGGGACCGCGAACACTGAAGCTTTCTTT. This codes for CASSPTGTANTEAFF.

The CDR3: CASSFKGLAGGGANTGELFF. CDR3 DNA: TGTGCCAGCAGCTTCAAGGGACTAGCGGGAGGGGGCGCGAACACCGGGGAGCTGTTTTTT. The V gene is TRBV5-8, the J gene TRBJ2-2; 16 bases align to TRBD2. This CDR3 has 20 amino acids. Trimming took 2 bases from V and 0 from J; bases not matched to a gene: 7. Germline V gene data show CDR1 as SGHTS and CDR2 as YDEGEE.

The V call is TRBV7-3, the J call TRBJ2-2; 8 bases are a match to TRBD1. Germline CDR1 and CDR2: SGHTA and FQGTGA. V shed 5 bases, J shed 3 bases, and the junction held 5 bases outside the gene matches. This CDR3 has 15 residues. DNA of the CDR3: TGTGCCAGCAGCCGCACAGGGGGAGACACCGGGGAGCTGTTTTTT. The encoded protein is CASSRTGGDTGELFF.

V usage is TRBV20-1 and J usage is TRBJ2-2; D is unresolved. V was cut by 3 bases and J by 1 base, with 6 bases left in between. The CDR3 totals 13 residues. CDR1 is DFQATT, CDR2 SNEGSKA, per germline (reference sequence). DNA for the CDR3: TGCAGTGCTAGTGTTCGGAACACCGGGGAGCTGTTTTTT. Its translation: CSASVRNTGELFF.

J is TRBJ2-1 and V is TRBV2; 7 bases fit TRBD2. The CDR3 consists of 14 residues. Germline CDR1 SNHLY, CDR2 FYNNEI. V was clipped by 8 bases and J by 1 base; unmatched bases: 5. CDR3 bases: TGTGCCAGCCATGGCGGGAGTTCCTACAATGAGCAGTTCTTC. Protein: CASHGGSSYNEQFF.

The V gene is TRBV30, the J gene TRBJ1-2; D gene unclear. The V and J ends lost 5 bases and 7 bases respectively, with 14 bases between them. The CDR3 is 12 residues long. The V gene's germline CDR1 is GTSNPN and CDR2 SVGIG (reference sequence). CDR3 amino acids: CAWDLTPGGYTF. The CDR3 DNA sequence: TGTGCCTGGGACCTGACACCGGGTGGCTACACCTTC.

This chain connects TRBV6-1 to TRBJ1-5, with TRBD1 matching 8 bases. Losses at the gene ends were 4 bases for V and 0 bases for J; bases not matched to a gene: 8. The CDR3 totals 17 residues. The germline CDR1 and CDR2 sequences are MNHNS and SASEGT. The CDR3 nucleotides are TGTGCCAGCAGTGCCCACAGGGGGGTCTATAGCAATCAGCCCCAGCATTTT. This encodes CASSAHRGVYSNQPQHF.

The CDR3 bases are TGTGCCAGCAGCTTAGATGGCGGGGAGCAGTTCTTC. As protein: CASSLDGGEQFF. The J gene is TRBJ2-1, the V gene TRBV7-2, with D tentatively TRBD2 (5 bases). The CDR3 has 12 residues. V dropped 1 base and J dropped 10 bases, with 8 bases sitting between them. The germline V gene encodes CDR1 SGHTA and CDR2 FQGNSA.

In this sample, this clone turned up once. The chain links TRBV7-9 to TRBJ2-5; 8 nucleotides align to TRBD1. V was clipped by 3 bases and J by 2 bases; unmatched bases: 2. This CDR3 has 14 residues. CDR1 and CDR2 (germline): SEHNR, FQNEAQ (reference sequence). CDR3: CASSLTGVQETQYF. CDR3 bases: TGTGCCAGCAGCTTGACAGGGGTTCAAGAGACCCAGTACTTC.

Details on this clone: The limits of the CDR3 on the DNA are not certain, so only TCRdb's listed CDR3 is given. This sample also contains other DNA sequences that code for the same CDR3. The chain carries TRBV9 and TRBJ1-2. Termini included, the CDR3 measures 14 amino acids. The germline gives CDR1 SGDLS, CDR2 YYNGEE. This chain's CDR3 is CASSVAVGTLGYTF.

This clone was seen only once. The genes are TRBV19 and TRBJ1-1; TRBD1 is a possible D gene (6 bases). CDR3 size: 14 residues. Deletions cut 9 bases from V and 1 base from J, with 15 bases between. In germline, CDR1 is LNHDA, CDR2 SQIVND (reference sequence). The CDR3 DNA is TGTGCCAGGCAGAAGGACAGCAAGAACACTGAAGCTTTCTTT. This sequence encodes CARQKDSKNTEAFF.

This clone was found a few times. The CDR3 reads CASNPSWGQETQYF. CDR3 bases: TGTGCCAGCAACCCTTCGTGGGGTCAAGAGACCCAGTACTTC. The chain combines TRBV6-5 with TRBJ2-5; D ambiguous. The germline V gene has CDR1 MNHEY and CDR2 SVGAGI. The CDR3 totals 14 residues. V was clipped by 7 bases and J by 2 bases, with 14 bases between them.

V usage is TRBV6-6 and J usage is TRBJ2-1; D is tentatively TRBD1 or TRBD2 (5 bases each). Deletions cut 5 bases from V and 5 bases from J, with 13 bases between. CDR3 length: 14 amino acids. In germline, CDR1 is MNHNY, CDR2 SVGAGI (reference sequence). The CDR3 here is CASSAGTGHNEQFF. CDR3 DNA sequence: TGTGCCAGCAGTGCCGGGACCGGGCACAATGAGCAGTTCTTC.